This T cell receptor beta chain was obtained from a study of identical twins (dated by TCRdb to between 2015 and 2016). Background for the entire study: TCR alpha and beta repertoires from monozygotic twins, unrelated adults of various ages and cord blood were deep-sequenced to test whether fetal clonotypes persist. To rule out contamination, replicate twin experiments were performed at different times with different library preparation protocols. Points the paper makes about the study in general: Invariant T cells such as MAIT and iNKT could partly confound zero-insertion analyses, though diverse VJ usage argued against this for most clonotypes. In monozygotic twins, out-of-frame TCR alpha sharing was systematically underestimated by recombination models, although the models agreed with sharing between unrelated individuals. A weaker excess of twin sharing was found in beta out-of-frame sequences because the signal-to-noise ratio was lowered by fewer shared sequences. Fewer insertions were carried by abundant cord blood beta clonotypes; a weaker similar trend was observed in young adult naive repertoires, while no such trend was observed in memory repertoires. Compared with coincidental sharing between unrelated individuals, out-of-frame TCR alpha sequences shared between twins showed an excess of sequences with low generation probability. Because the same donors could not be followed over many years, conclusions were based on cross-sectional statistical analysis.

This clonotype was detected many times. It lacks a known antigen. Base qualities are missing; no much larger clone stands one base away. Taken from cysteine to phenylalanine, the CDR3 has 11 residues. CDR3 DNA only is kept here, 33 bases in frame from base 1. The junction carries 10 bases between V and J, which are trimmed by 6 bases and 10 bases respectively. Only healthy Caucasian donors were included. Three pairs of female monozygotic twins, all aged roughly 18 to 29 years, were included in the twin cohort. RNA for TCR libraries was isolated from peripheral blood mononuclear cells. Library preparation employed 5' RACE. Sequencing instrument: Illumina HiSeq 2000. A universal primer binding site was added through template switching, and the final cDNA carried a unique molecular identifier so that TCR cDNA molecules could be counted accurately. First-strand cDNA for TCR alpha and beta chains was synthesized from specific primers in the conserved constant-segment region. Each cDNA library was double barcoded, with a SMART-Mk sample barcode plus Illumina barcodes, to control for contamination. TruSeq adapter sequences along with Illumina sample barcodes were introduced in two successive PCR steps. TCR alpha and beta cDNA libraries were sequenced on the Illumina HiSeq platform with custom primers. The paper's data handling went like this. Unique molecular identifiers were extracted from raw reads with MiGEC, and CDR3 positions were determined with MiXCR. Recombination models were inferred per individual with the repgenHMM and IGoR tools using an EM algorithm. The analysis of shared clonotypes was done with the tcR package in R, with sharing normalized by the product of cloneset sizes. Out-of-frame nonproductive sequences were analyzed to study raw recombination free of thymic and clonal selection effects. TCRdb reprocessed the public reads (quality trimming at Q25 with fastp, clone calling with MiXCR) and kept in-frame beta chains. Duplicate CDR3 protein sequences are folded into a single record with the most common DNA and genes. The V and J calls here are based on TCRdb, not the publication. For this sample the table gives hundreds of thousands of distinct CDR3 sequences, of which 18% were detected only once. The ten top clones hold less than 15% of the sample.

These sequences were also reported in another study, on T cells expressing NK-cell markers. According to the second study: Fewer than ten donors provided sorted CD3+CD56+NKG2C+, CD3+CD56+NKG2C- and CD3+CD56-NKG2C+ T-cell subsets, whose TCR beta-chain repertoires were profiled. Among the eight sequenced donors, seven were HCMV-seropositive and one was HCMV-seronegative. In several experiments an anti-gammadeltaTCR antibody was added to restrict sorting to alphabetaTCR-expressing T cells. In five to seven donors, the dominant CD3+CD56+NKG2C+ clonotypes were among the top 10 CD8+ clonotypes and accounted for roughly 1.0-8% of CD8+ T cells. Those dominant clonotypes were again the most abundant among CD3+CD56-NKG2C+ cells in a few donors, at about 28.3-65%. Whether the expanded NKG2C-expressing T cell clones were specific for HCMV antigens was left unclear. The study sequenced eight donors, all healthy volunteers chosen at random: three men and five women. HCMV serostatus was determined by detecting HCMV-specific IgG in serum with a commercial ELISA kit. Bulk peripheral blood T-cell repertoires were additionally sequenced from unsorted PBMC for about six donors. Reads were demultiplexed and grouped by UMI with MIGEC, and clonotypes were assembled and quantified with MiTCR. To exclude erroneous sequences, only TCR cDNA sequences supported by at least two reads were retained. The tcR package was used for downstream repertoire analysis, and clonotypes were matched across fractions by CDR3 nucleotide sequence plus V segment. VDJmatch was used to annotate antigen specificity against VDJdb, with one amino acid substitution allowed in CDR3.

Sequences were obtained from PBMCs. This receptor was obtained from a woman younger than 30 in good health. The chain employs TRBV12-3 or TRBV12-4 and TRBJ2-1; a confident D gene designation cannot be given. The DNA sequence follows: TGTGCCAGCAGCCCCGAGTGGGAGCAGTTCTTC. It codes for CASSPEWEQFF.